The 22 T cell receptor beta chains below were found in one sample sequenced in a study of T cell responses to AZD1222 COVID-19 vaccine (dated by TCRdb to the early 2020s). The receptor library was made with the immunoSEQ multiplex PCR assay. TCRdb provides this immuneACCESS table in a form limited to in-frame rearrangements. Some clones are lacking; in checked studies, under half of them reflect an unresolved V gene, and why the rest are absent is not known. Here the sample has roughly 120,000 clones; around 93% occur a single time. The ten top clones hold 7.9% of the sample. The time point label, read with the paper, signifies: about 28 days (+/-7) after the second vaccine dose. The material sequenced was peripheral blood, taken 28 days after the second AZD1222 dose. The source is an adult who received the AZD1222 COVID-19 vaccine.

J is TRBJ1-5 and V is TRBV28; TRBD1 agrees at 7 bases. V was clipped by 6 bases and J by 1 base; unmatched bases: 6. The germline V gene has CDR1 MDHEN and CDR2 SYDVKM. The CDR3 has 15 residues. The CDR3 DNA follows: TGTGCCAGCAGGGGCAGGGGGACGAGCAATCAGCCCCAGCATTTT. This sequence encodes CASRGRGTSNQPQHF. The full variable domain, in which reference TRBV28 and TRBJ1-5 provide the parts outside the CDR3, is DVKVTQSSRYLVKRTGEKVFLECVQDMDHENMFWYRQDPGLGLRLIYFSYDVKMKEKGDIPEGYSVSREKKERFSLILESASTNQTSMYLCASRGRGTSNQPQHFGDGTRLSIL.

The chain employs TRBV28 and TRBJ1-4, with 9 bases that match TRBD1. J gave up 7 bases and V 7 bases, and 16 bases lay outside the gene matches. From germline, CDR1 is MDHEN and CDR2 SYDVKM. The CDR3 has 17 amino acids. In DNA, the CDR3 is TGTGCCAGCAATCGGGACAGGGCCTTTAGGGGAGGTGAAAAACTGTTTTTT. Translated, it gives CASNRDRAFRGGEKLFF.

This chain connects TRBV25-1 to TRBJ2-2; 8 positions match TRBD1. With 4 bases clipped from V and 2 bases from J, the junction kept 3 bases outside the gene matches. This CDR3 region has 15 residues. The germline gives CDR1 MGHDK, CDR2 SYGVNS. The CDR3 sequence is CASSAQGANTGELFF. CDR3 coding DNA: TGTGCCAGCAGTGCGCAGGGGGCAAACACCGGGGAGCTGTTTTTT.

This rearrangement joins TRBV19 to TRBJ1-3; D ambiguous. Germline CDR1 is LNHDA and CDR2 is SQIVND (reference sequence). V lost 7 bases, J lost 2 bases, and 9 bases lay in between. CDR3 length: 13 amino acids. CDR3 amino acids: CASMTTPGNTIYF. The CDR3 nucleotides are TGTGCCAGTATGACTACACCTGGAAACACCATATATTTT.

The CDR3 DNA reads as TGTGCCAGCTCACCCCCGGGACAGGGAAAAATCAATGAGCAGTTCTTC. Its protein is CASSPPGQGKINEQFF. The V and J genes are TRBV18 and TRBJ2-1; 9 bases map to TRBD1. The germline V gene encodes CDR1 KGHSH and CDR2 LQKENI. The V gene end was trimmed by 3 bases and the J gene end by 6 bases; junction bases not matched to a gene: 9. The CDR3 covers 16 residues.

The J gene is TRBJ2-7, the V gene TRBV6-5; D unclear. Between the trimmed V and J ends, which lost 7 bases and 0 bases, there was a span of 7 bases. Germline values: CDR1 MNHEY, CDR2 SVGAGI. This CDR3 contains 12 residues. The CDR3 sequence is CASNRISYEQYF. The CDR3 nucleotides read TGTGCCAGCAACAGAATCTCCTACGAGCAGTACTTC.

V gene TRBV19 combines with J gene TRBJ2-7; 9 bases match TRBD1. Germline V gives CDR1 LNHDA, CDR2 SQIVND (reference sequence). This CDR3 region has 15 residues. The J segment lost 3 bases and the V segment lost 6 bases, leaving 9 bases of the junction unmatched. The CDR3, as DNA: TGTGCCAGTAGCGCGGGTAGGACAGGGGACTACGAGCAGTACTTC. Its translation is CASSAGRTGDYEQYF.

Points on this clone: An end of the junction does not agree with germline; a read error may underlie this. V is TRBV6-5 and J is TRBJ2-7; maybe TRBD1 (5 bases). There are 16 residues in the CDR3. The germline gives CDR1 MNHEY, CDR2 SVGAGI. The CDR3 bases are TGTGCCAGCAGATACTACTATCAGGGAACTTCCTACGAGCAGTACTTC. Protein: CASRYYYQGTSYEQYF.

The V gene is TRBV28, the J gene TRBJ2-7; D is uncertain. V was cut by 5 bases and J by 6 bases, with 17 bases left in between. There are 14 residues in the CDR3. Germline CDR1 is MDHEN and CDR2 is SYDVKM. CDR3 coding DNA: TGTGCCAGCAGTGGAATTAACTTCTTGGGCGAGCAGTACTTC. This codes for CASSGINFLGEQYF. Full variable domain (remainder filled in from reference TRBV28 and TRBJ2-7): DVKVTQSSRYLVKRTGEKVFLECVQDMDHENMFWYRQDPGLGLRLIYFSYDVKMKEKGDIPEGYSVSREKKERFSLILESASTNQTSMYLCASSGINFLGEQYFGPGTRLTVT.

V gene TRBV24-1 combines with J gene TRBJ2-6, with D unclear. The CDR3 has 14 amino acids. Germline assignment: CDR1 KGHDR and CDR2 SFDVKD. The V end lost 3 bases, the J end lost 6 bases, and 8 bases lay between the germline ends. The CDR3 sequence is CATSDDLEANVLTF. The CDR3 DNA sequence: TGTGCCACCAGTGATGATCTGGAGGCCAACGTCCTGACTTTC.

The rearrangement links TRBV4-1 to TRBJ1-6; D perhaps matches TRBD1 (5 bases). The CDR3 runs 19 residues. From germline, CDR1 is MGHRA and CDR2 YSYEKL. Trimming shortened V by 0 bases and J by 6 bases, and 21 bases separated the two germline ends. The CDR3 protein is CASSQEERGRFGFNSPLHF. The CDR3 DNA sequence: TGCGCCAGCAGCCAAGAAGAACGGGGCAGATTCGGGTTTAATTCACCCCTCCACTTT.

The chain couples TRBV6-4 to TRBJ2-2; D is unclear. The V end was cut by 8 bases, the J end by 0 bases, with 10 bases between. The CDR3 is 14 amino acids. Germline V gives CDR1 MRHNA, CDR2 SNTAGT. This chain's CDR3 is CASGNSANTGELFF. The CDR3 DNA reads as TGTGCCAGCGGTAACAGCGCGAACACCGGGGAGCTGTTTTTT.

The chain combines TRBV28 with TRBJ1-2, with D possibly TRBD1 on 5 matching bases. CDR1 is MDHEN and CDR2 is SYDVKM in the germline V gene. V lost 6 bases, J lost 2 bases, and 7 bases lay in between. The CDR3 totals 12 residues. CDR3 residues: CASRTVNYGYTF. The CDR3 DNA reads TGTGCCAGCAGGACAGTAAACTATGGCTACACCTTC.

CDR3 coding DNA: TGTGCCAGCAGTAATGTTGGGGGGGGGACTGAAGCTTTCTTT. It translates to CASSNVGGGTEAFF. The J gene is TRBJ1-1, the V gene TRBV3-1 (or the pseudogene TRBV3-2); possibly TRBD1 for D (5 bases). The CDR3 is 14 amino acids. CDR1 is LGHDT and CDR2 is YNNKEL in the germline V gene (reference sequence). V dropped 6 bases and J dropped 5 bases, with 16 bases sitting between them.

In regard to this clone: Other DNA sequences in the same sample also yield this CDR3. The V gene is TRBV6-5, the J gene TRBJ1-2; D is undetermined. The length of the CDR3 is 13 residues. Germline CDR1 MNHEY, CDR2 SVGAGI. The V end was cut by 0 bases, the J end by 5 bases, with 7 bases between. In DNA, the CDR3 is TGTGCCAGCAGTTACTCAAAGGGATATGGCTACACCTTC. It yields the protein CASSYSKGYGYTF.

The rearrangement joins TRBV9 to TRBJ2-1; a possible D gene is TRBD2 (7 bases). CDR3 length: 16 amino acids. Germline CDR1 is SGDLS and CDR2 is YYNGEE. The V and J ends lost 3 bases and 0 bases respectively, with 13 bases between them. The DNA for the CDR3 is TGTGCCAGCAGCGCTGGTGGGGGGGCCTCCTACAATGAGCAGTTCTTC. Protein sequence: CASSAGGGASYNEQFF.

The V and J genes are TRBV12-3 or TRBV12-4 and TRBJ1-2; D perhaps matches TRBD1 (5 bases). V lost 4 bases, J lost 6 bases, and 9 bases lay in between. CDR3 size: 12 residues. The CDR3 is CASSSKGDGYTF. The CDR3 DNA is TGTGCCAGCAGTTCTAAAGGGGATGGCTACACCTTC.

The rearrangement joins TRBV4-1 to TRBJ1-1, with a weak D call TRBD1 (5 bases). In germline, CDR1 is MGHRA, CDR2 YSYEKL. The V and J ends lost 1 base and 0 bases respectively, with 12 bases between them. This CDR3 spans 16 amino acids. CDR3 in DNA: TGCGCCAGCAGCCAAGGGCCGGGACGGATGAACACTGAAGCTTTCTTT. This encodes CASSQGPGRMNTEAFF.

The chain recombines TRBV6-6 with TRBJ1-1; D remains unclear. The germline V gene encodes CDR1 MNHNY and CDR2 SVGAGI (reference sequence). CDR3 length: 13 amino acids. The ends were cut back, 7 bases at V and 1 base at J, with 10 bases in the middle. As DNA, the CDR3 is TGTGCCAGCATACTGGGTACGAACACTGAAGCTTTCTTT. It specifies CASILGTNTEAFF.

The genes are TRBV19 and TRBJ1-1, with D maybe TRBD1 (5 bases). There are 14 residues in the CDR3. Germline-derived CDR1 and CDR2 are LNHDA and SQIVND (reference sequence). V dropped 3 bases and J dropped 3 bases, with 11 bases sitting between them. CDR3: CASSILSGDTEAFF. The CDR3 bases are TGTGCCAGTAGTATTTTGTCGGGGGACACTGAAGCTTTCTTT.

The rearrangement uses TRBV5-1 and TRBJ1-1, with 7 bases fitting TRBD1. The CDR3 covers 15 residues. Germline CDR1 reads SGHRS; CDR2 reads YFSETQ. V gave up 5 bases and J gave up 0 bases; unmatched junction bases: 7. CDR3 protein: CASRPTQGMNTEAFF. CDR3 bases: TGCGCCAGCAGACCAACACAGGGGATGAACACTGAAGCTTTCTTT.

The CDR3 loop reads CASSFSTEAFF. The CDR3 bases are TGTGCCAGCAGCTTCTCCACTGAAGCTTTCTTT. The chain is built from TRBV5-6 and TRBJ1-1; no definite D call. Germline-derived CDR1 and CDR2 are SGHDT and YYEEEE. V gave up 2 bases and J gave up 4 bases, with 3 bases separating them. The CDR3 covers 11 residues.